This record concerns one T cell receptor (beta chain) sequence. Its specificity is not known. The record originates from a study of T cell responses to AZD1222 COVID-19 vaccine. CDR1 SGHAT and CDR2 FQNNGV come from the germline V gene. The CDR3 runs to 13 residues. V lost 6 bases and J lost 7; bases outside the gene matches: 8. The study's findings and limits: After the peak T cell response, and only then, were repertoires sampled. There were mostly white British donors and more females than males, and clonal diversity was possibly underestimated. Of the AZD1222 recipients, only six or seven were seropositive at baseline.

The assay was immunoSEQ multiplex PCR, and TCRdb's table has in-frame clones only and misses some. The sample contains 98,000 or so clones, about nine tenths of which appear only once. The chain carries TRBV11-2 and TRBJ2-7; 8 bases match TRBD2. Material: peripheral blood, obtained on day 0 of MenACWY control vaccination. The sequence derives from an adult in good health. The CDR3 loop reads CASRLSGGREQYF. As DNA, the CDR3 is TGTGCCAGCAGACTGAGCGGGGGTCGAGAGCAGTACTTC. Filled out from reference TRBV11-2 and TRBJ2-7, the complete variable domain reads EAGVAQSPRYKIIEKRQSVAFWCNPISGHATLYWYQQILGQGPKLLIQFQNNGVVDDSQLPKDRFSAERLKGVDSTLKIQPAKLEDSAVYLCASRLSGGREQYFGPGTRLTVT.